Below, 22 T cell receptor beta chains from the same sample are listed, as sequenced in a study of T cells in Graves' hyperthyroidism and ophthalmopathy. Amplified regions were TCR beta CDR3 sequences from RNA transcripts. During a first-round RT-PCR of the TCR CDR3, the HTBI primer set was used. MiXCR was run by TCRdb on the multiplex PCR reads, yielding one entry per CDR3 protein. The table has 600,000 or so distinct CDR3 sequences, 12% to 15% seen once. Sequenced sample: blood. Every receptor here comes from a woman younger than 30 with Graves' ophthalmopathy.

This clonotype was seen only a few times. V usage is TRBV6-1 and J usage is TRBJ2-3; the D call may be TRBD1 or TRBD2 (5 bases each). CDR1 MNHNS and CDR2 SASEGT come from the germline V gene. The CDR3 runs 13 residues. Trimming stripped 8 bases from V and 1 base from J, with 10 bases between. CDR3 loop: CASREGRTDTQYF. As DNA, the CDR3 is TGTGCCAGCCGAGAGGGACGCACAGATACGCAGTATTTT.

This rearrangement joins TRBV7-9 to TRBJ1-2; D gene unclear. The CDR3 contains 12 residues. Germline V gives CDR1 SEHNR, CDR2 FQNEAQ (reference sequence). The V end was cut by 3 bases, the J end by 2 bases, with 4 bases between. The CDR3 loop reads CASSLENYGYTF. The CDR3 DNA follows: TGTGCCAGCAGCTTGGAAAACTATGGCTACACCTTC. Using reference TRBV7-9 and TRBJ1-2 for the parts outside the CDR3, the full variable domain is DTGVSQNPRHKITKRGQNVTFRCDPISEHNRLYWYRQTLGQGPEFLTYFQNEAQLEKSRLLSDRFSAERPKGSFSTLEIQRTEQGDSAMYLCASSLENYGYTFGSGTRLTVV.

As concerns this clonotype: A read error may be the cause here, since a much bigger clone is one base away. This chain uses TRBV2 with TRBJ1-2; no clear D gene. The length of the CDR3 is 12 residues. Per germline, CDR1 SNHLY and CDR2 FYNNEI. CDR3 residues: CASSASDYGHTF. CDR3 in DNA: TGTGCCAGCAGCGCTTCAGACTATGGCCACACCTTC.

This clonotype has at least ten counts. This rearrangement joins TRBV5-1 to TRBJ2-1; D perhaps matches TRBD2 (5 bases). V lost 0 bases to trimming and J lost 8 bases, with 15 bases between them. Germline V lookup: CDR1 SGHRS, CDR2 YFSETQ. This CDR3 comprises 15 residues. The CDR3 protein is CASSLALGLVDEQFF. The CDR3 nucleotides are TGCGCCAGCAGCTTGGCGCTAGGACTGGTTGATGAGCAGTTCTTC.

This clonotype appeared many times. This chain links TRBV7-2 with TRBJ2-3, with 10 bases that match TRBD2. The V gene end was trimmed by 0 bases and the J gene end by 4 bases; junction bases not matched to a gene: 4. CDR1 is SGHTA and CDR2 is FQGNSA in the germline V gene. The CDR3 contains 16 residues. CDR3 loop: CASSLAPSGSSDTQYF. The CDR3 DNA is TGTGCCAGCAGCTTAGCGCCTAGCGGGAGCTCAGATACGCAGTATTTT. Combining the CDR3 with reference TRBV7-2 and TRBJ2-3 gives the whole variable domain GAGVSQSPSNKVTEKGKDVELRCDPISGHTALYWYRQSLGQGLEFLIYFQGNSAPDKSGLPSDRFSAERTGGSVSTLTIQRTQQEDSAVYLCASSLAPSGSSDTQYFGPGTRLTVL.

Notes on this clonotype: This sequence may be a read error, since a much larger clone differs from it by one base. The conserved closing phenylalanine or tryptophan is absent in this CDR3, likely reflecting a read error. The CDR3 nucleotides are TGTGCCATCACCTCGGAAGAGACAGGGGGCGGTGGGGCCAACGTCCTGACTTCC. This sequence encodes CAITSEETGGGGANVLTS. The chain carries TRBV10-3 and TRBJ2-6; TRBD1 aligns across 10 bases. Trimming removed 7 bases from V and 3 bases from J; junction bases left unmatched: 12. CDR3 length equals 18 residues. CDR1 is ENHRY, CDR2 SYGVKD, per germline.

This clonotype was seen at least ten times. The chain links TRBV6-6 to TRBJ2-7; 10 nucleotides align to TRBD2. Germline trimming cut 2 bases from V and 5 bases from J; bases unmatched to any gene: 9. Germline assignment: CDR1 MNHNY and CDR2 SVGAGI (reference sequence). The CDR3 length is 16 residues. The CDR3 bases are TGTGCCAGCAGTTACCCCCCTAGCGGGAGTGGTAACGAGCAGTACTTC. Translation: CASSYPPSGSGNEQYF.

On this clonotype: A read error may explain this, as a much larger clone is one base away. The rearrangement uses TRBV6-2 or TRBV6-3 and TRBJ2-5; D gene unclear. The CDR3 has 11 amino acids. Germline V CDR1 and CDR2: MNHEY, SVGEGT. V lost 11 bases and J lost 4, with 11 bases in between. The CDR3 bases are TGTGCCGCCGGTTTGGCAGAGACCCAGTACTTC. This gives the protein CAAGLAETQYF.

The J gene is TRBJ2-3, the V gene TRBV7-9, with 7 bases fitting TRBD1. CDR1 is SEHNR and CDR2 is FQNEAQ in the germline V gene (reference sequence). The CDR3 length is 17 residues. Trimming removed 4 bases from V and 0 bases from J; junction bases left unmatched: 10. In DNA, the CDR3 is TGTGCCAGCAGCTCTCCATCTGACAGGGACAGCACAGATACGCAGTATTTT. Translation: CASSSPSDRDSTDTQYF.

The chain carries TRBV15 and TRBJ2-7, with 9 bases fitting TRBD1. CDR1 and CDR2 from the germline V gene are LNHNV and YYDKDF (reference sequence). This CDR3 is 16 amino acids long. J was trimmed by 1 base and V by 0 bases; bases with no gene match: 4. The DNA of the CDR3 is TGTGCCACCAGCAGAGAACCCGGACAGGGGTCCTACGAGCAGTACTTC. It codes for CATSREPGQGSYEQYF.

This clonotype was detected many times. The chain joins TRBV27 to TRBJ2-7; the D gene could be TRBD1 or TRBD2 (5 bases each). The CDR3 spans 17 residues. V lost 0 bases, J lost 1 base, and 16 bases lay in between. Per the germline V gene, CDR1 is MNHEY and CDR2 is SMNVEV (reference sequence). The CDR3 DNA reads TGTGCCAGCAGTTTATCGAGCATCGGGACGGAATCCTACGAGCAGTACTTC. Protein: CASSLSSIGTESYEQYF.

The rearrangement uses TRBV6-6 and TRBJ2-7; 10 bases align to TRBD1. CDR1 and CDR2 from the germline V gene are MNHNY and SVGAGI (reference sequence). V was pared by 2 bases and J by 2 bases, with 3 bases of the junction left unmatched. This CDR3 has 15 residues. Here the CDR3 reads CASSYAGTGAYEQYF. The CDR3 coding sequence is TGTGCCAGCAGTTACGCAGGGACAGGGGCCTACGAGCAGTACTTC.

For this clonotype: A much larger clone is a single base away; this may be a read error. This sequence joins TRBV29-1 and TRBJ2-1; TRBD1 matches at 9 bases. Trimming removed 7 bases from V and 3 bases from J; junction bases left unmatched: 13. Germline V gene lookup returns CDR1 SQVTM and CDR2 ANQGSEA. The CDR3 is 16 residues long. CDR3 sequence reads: CSAGGQGQPGYNEQFF. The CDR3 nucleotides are TGCAGCGCTGGTGGACAGGGGCAACCAGGCTACAATGAGCAGTTCTTC.

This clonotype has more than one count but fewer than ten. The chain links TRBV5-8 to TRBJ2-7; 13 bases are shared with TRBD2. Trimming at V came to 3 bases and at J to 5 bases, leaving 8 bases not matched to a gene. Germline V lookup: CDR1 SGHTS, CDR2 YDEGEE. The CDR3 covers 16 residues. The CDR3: CASSWLTSGRTHEQYF. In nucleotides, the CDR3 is TGTGCCAGCAGCTGGCTGACTAGCGGGAGGACCCACGAGCAGTACTTC. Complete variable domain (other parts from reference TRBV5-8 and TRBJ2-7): EAGVTQSPTHLIKTRGQQATLRCSPISGHTSVYWYQQALGLGLQFLLWYDEGEERNRGNFPPRFSGRQFPNYSSELNVNALELEDSALYLCASSWLTSGRTHEQYFGPGTRLTVT.

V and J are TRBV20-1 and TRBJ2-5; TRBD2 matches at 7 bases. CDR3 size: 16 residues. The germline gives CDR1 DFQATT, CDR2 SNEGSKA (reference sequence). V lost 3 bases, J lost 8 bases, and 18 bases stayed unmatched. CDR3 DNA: TGCAGTGCTAGTCGTCCACATTCTAGCGGCGGAGAAACCCAGTACTTC. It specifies CSASRPHSSGGETQYF.

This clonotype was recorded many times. The CDR3 here is CASSVARGGAEAFF. The CDR3 DNA reads as TGTGCCAGCAGCGTAGCCAGGGGAGGGGCTGAAGCTTTCTTT. The rearrangement links TRBV9 to TRBJ1-1, with a weak D call TRBD1 (6 bases). There are 14 residues in the CDR3. Germline CDR1 reads SGDLS; CDR2 reads YYNGEE. Between the trimmed V and J ends, which lost 0 bases and 6 bases, there was a span of 12 bases.

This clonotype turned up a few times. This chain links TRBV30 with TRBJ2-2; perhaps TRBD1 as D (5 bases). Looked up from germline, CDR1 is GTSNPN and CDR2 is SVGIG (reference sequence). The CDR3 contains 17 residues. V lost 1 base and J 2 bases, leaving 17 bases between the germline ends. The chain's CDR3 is CAWSALRGLLNTGELFF. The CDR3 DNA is TGTGCCTGGAGTGCGTTAAGGGGTTTGCTTAACACCGGGGAGCTGTTTTTT.

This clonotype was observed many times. The CDR3 region is CSVEEGDRRYEQYF. The CDR3 nucleotides are TGCAGCGTTGAGGAGGGGGACAGGAGATACGAGCAGTACTTC. The V call is TRBV29-1, the J call TRBJ2-7; 8 bases are shared with TRBD1. The germline V gene has CDR1 SQVTM and CDR2 ANQGSEA. V gave up 3 bases and J gave up 4 bases; unmatched junction bases: 8. The CDR3 covers 14 residues.

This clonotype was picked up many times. The CDR3 region is CASSLLGGKNTEAFF. CDR3 bases: TGTGCCAGCAGCTTACTAGGGGGGAAGAACACTGAAGCTTTCTTT. J is TRBJ1-1 and V is TRBV11-3; D is perhaps TRBD1 (6 bases). This CDR3 has 15 amino acids. Germline values: CDR1 SGHNT, CDR2 YENEEA. V dropped 2 bases and J dropped 1 base, with 11 bases sitting between them.

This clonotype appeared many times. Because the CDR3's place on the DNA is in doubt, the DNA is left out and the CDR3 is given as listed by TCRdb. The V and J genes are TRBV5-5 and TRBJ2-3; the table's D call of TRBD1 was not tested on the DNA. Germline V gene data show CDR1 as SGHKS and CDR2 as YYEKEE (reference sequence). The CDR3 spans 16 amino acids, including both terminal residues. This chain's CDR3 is CASSFGPGQFTDTQYF.

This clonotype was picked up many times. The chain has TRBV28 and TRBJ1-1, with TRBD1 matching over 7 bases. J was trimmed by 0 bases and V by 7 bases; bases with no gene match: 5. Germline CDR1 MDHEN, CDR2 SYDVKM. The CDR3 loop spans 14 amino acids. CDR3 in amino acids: CASKETGLNTEAFF. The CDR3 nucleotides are TGTGCCAGCAAAGAGACAGGGCTGAACACTGAAGCTTTCTTT.

Here the CDR3 reads CASSSGLEPDTQYF. The CDR3 DNA reads TGTGCCAGCAGTTCCGGACTAGAACCAGATACGCAGTATTTT. The chain has TRBV27 and TRBJ2-3; TRBD2 matches 7 bases. V lost 4 bases, J lost 4 bases, and 5 bases stayed unmatched. The germline CDR1 and CDR2 sequences are MNHEY and SMNVEV (reference sequence). This CDR3 spans 14 amino acids.